This TCR beta chain was recorded in a study of tumor and adjacent non-tumor tissue in lung cancer. At the level of the study: Histology: about twelve adenocarcinoma, 2 squamous cell carcinoma, 1 small cell lung cancer. Study outcomes and limitations: Tumor repertoires had a smaller top 100 clone share than normal lung.

No cell sorting was done before RNA was extracted from the tissue. Distant lung tissue was collected more than 3 cm away from the tumor edge. Deletions cut 4 bases from V and 9 bases from J, with 18 bases between. The CDR3 spans 15 residues. Germline CDR1 MNHNS, CDR2 SASEGT. About this clonotype itself: What it binds is not known.

TCRbeta libraries were built with three rounds of nested PCR, modified from ARM-PCR. TCRdb reanalysed the multiplex PCR reads using MiXCR and keeps one entry per CDR3 protein. The sample has roughly 82,000 distinct CDR3 sequences; under 80% are singletons. The receptor's source is a woman aged 45-65 years with non-small cell lung cancer. The rearrangement joins TRBV6-1 to TRBJ2-2; D is possibly TRBD2 (6 bases). The sample comprised distant non-tumor lung tissue. The CDR3: CASSGPALGDWELFF. The CDR3 DNA is TGTGCCAGCAGTGGACCCGCGTTAGGGGACTGGGAGCTGTTTTTT.